These T cell receptor beta chains were read from a single sample in a study of T-cell memory formation after mild COVID-19. TCRdb passed the 5' RACE reads through MiXCR, listing each CDR3 protein once. This table has around 110,000 distinct CDR3 sequences, over 10% appearing once. Sample: PBMCs or a T cell subset sorted from them (not recorded which). These receptors came from an adult woman who had mild COVID-19 (a few samples of this study predate the infection). Cell type and time point are not known. The CDR3 runs from the conserved cysteine through the conserved F or W. The order of the fields is D gene, V gene, J gene, clone size, CDR3 length, CDR3 protein, CDR3 DNA. The D gene is left open where the match is weak. Expanded clones get a size class; other rows say once, few or many, or leave the size out.

D gene: NA
V gene: TRBV29-1
J gene: TRBJ2-2
clone size: NA
CDR3 length: 14
CDR3 protein: CSVEDRAMPGELFF
CDR3 DNA: TGCAGCGTTGAAGACAGGGCCATGCCAGGGGAGCTGTTTTTT

D gene: TRBD2
V gene: TRBV29-1
J gene: TRBJ2-1
clone size: few
CDR3 length: 15
CDR3 protein: CSVGCRLAGNNEQFF
CDR3 DNA: TGCAGCGTTGGCTGCCGACTAGCGGGAAACAATGAGCAGTTCTTC

D gene: NA
V gene: TRBV5-6
J gene: TRBJ2-1
clone size: NA
CDR3 length: 14
CDR3 protein: CASSLGGMYNEQFF
CDR3 DNA: TGTGCCAGCAGCTTAGGCGGGATGTACAATGAGCAGTTCTTC

D gene: TRBD1
V gene: TRBV11-3
J gene: TRBJ1-6
clone size: few
CDR3 length: 16
CDR3 protein: CASSLVGQGQNSPLHF
CDR3 DNA: TGTGCCAGCAGCTTAGTTGGACAGGGTCAGAATTCACCCCTCCACTTT

D gene: NA
V gene: TRBV29-1
J gene: TRBJ2-1
clone size: many
CDR3 length: 14
CDR3 protein: CSVDGTFRVNEQFF
CDR3 DNA: TGCAGCGTCGACGGGACTTTTCGGGTCAATGAGCAGTTCTTC

D gene: NA
V gene: TRBV7-9
J gene: TRBJ2-7
clone size: few
CDR3 length: 15
CDR3 protein: CASSHPLDRSYEQYF
CDR3 DNA: TGTGCCAGCAGTCACCCTCTGGATCGCTCCTACGAGCAGTACTTC

D gene: NA
V gene: TRBV29-1
J gene: TRBJ2-1
clone size: NA
CDR3 length: 14
CDR3 protein: CSVESTGIRNEQFF
CDR3 DNA: TGCAGCGTTGAATCTACAGGGATTAGGAATGAGCAGTTCTTC

D gene: NA
V gene: TRBV5-5
J gene: TRBJ2-7
clone size: once
CDR3 length: 15
CDR3 protein: CASSLVGRTTYEQYF
CDR3 DNA: TGTGCCAGCAGCTTGGTGGGCAGGACCACCTACGAGCAGTACTTC

D gene: NA
V gene: TRBV4-1
J gene: TRBJ2-7
clone size: NA
CDR3 length: 13
CDR3 protein: CASSQDLGYEQYF
CDR3 DNA: TGCGCCAGCAGCCAAGATTTAGGGTACGAGCAGTACTTC

D gene: NA
V gene: TRBV6-2/TRBV6-3
J gene: TRBJ1-2
clone size: few
CDR3 length: 15
CDR3 protein: CASSYGTPLGRGYTF
CDR3 DNA: TGTGCCAGCAGTTACGGGACGCCGTTGGGGAGAGGCTACACCTTC

D gene: TRBD2
V gene: TRBV20-1
J gene: TRBJ2-7
clone size: many
CDR3 length: 17
CDR3 protein: CSAIRTGEASGTYEQYF
CDR3 DNA: TGCAGTGCGATAAGAACCGGGGAGGCTAGCGGGACCTACGAGCAGTACTTC

D gene: TRBD2
V gene: TRBV5-5
J gene: TRBJ2-1
clone size: many
CDR3 length: 17
CDR3 protein: CASSLAGGGPRDNEQFF
CDR3 DNA: TGTGCCAGCAGCTTGGCCGGGGGGGGACCCCGGGACAATGAGCAGTTCTTC

D gene: NA
V gene: TRBV12-3/TRBV12-4
J gene: TRBJ1-4
clone size: NA
CDR3 length: 15
CDR3 protein: CASSSMPRGNEKLFF
CDR3 DNA: TGTGCCAGCAGTTCAATGCCCCGGGGAAATGAAAAACTGTTTTTT

D gene: TRBD2
V gene: TRBV14
J gene: TRBJ2-5
clone size: few
CDR3 length: 16
CDR3 protein: CASSPFSGRARKTQYF
CDR3 DNA: TGTGCCAGCAGCCCCTTTAGCGGGAGGGCCCGAAAGACCCAGTACTTC

D gene: NA
V gene: TRBV5-1
J gene: TRBJ1-5
clone size: NA
CDR3 length: 17
CDR3 protein: CASSLGPGGYGNQPQHF
CDR3 DNA: TGCGCCAGCAGCTTGGGCCCAGGAGGTTATGGCAATCAGCCCCAGCATTTT

D gene: TRBD1
V gene: TRBV7-9
J gene: TRBJ2-5
clone size: few
CDR3 length: 15
CDR3 protein: CASSVPGTGKETQYF
CDR3 DNA: TGTGCCAGCAGCGTCCCCGGGACAGGGAAAGAGACCCAGTACTTC

D gene: NA
V gene: TRBV12-3/TRBV12-4
J gene: TRBJ1-5
clone size: NA
CDR3 length: 13
CDR3 protein: CASSLEVGQPQHF
CDR3 DNA: TGTGCCAGCAGTTTAGAGGTGGGGCAGCCCCAGCATTTT

D gene: NA
V gene: TRBV5-1
J gene: TRBJ2-7
clone size: many
CDR3 length: 12
CDR3 protein: CASSPPSYEQYF
CDR3 DNA: TGCGCCAGCAGCCCCCCGTCCTACGAGCAGTACTTC

D gene: NA
V gene: TRBV14
J gene: TRBJ1-1
clone size: NA
CDR3 length: 14
CDR3 protein: CASSPNQDSHEAFF
CDR3 DNA: TGTGCCAGCAGTCCGAACCAGGACAGTCATGAAGCTTTCTTT

D gene: NA
V gene: TRBV5-1
J gene: TRBJ1-2
clone size: few
CDR3 length: 13
CDR3 protein: CASSLDRNYGYTF
CDR3 DNA: TGCGCCAGCAGCTTGGATCGTAACTATGGCTACACCTTC

D gene: NA
V gene: TRBV12-3/TRBV12-4
J gene: TRBJ2-1
clone size: few
CDR3 length: 11
CDR3 protein: CASKLGAEQFF
CDR3 DNA: TGTGCCAGCAAGCTAGGGGCTGAGCAGTTCTTC

D gene: NA
V gene: TRBV5-8
J gene: TRBJ1-2
clone size: NA
CDR3 length: 15
CDR3 protein: CASSSGQLLNYGYTF
CDR3 DNA: TGTGCCAGCAGCTCAGGACAGCTGCTTAACTATGGCTACACCTTC